This TCR beta chain originates from a study of patients and donors after allogeneic stem cell transplantation. V lost 4 bases to trimming and J lost 5 bases; unmatched junction nucleotides: 11. CDR1 is KGHDR, CDR2 SFDVKD, per germline. This CDR3 has 16 amino acids. TCRdb called the RT-PCR reads again in MiXCR, with one record for every CDR3 protein. The sample contains about a million distinct CDR3 sequences, roughly 18% of which appear only once. The J gene is TRBJ2-7, the V gene TRBV24-1; 9 bases line up with TRBD1. The TCR sequence derives from a human donor who was either an allogeneic HSCT recipient or a stem cell or donor lymphocyte infusion donor (not recorded which). It is not recorded whose cells these are; they may come from a transplant donor. Sequencing input: blood, either unsorted or a sorted T cell fraction (not recorded which). DNA of the CDR3: TGTGCCACCAGTGACCCTCCGGGACAGGGTGTACACGAGCAGTACTTC. This codes for CATSDPPGQGVHEQYF.